This T cell receptor beta chain is from a study of cytomegalovirus exposure and HLA in healthy donors. Healthy people donating bone marrow made up the donors. This CDR3 is built from 14 residues. V was clipped by 2 bases and J by 2 bases, with 8 bases between them. Germline CDR1 and CDR2: SGHTA and FQGNSA. The PCR contained 60 Vbeta and 13 Jbeta primers. Original analysis: An analysis that came later counted tens of millions of unique TCR beta chains, approximately 10 million shared. Assay: immunoSEQ multiplex PCR; the TCRdb copy retains only in-frame clones and omits some. That table is the source of V, J and clone size, and D and trimming were worked out from the DNA. Here the sample spans under 200,000 clones, around 80% being singletons.

The V call is TRBV7-2, the J call TRBJ2-3, with a tentative D call TRBD1 (5 bases). The specimen sequenced was PBMCs. The clonotype comes from a middle-aged man in good health and CMV-seronegative. The CDR3 loop reads CASSLQGFTDTQYF. As DNA, the CDR3 is TGTGCCAGCAGCTTACAGGGATTCACAGATACGCAGTATTTT.